The T cell receptor beta chain under discussion was sequenced for a study of blood T cell repertoires in COVID-19. At the level of the study: Specimens from acute and convalescent COVID-19 originated in the United States, Italy and Spain. The cDNA or gDNA used as material had been derived from T cells, B-cell-depleted T cells, or PBMCs.

Cohort 3 donors counted as recovered after two negative PCRs, clearance, or resolved symptoms. V lost 5 bases to trimming and J lost 6 bases; unmatched junction nucleotides: 3. Germline CDR1 MNHEY, CDR2 SVGEGT. CDR3 size: 14 residues. Produced via immunoSEQ multiplex PCR; TCRdb's table is partial and in-frame only. The sample holds approximately 300,000 clones, around 90% seen once. This clone was detected only once. The sample taken for sequencing was PBMCs or T cells enriched from blood (not recorded which). The clonotype comes from a woman aged 25 to 39 who had recovered from COVID-19. The chain joins TRBV6-2 or TRBV6-3 to TRBJ2-7; 14 bases are a match to TRBD2. The CDR3 sequence: CASSRTSGRFEQYF. CDR3 DNA: TGTGCCAGCAGTCGGACTAGCGGGAGGTTCGAGCAGTACTTC.